The clone carrying this TCR beta chain occurred a few times. Its antigen is unknown. V was pared by 3 bases and J by 2 bases, with 7 bases between. The CDR3 loop spans 13 amino acids. The germline gives CDR1 MNHEY, CDR2 SMNVEV (reference sequence). cDNA reverse transcribed from extracted RNA served as the sequencing template. The repertoire was sequenced with immunoSEQ multiplex PCR; TCRdb's copy has only in-frame clones and lacks some. The repertoire includes under 250,000 clones, 45% to 70% of them detected once, and approximately 4.9% sits in the top ten. This entry belongs to a study of CD8+ T cells in alopecia areata. Study findings and constraints: Across lesional scalp, and particularly alopecia totalis/universalis, clonality surpassed that of normal scalp.

The origin of this receptor is a human donor in good health. The chain joins TRBV27 to TRBJ1-1; D call uncertain. Sequences were obtained from CD8+ T cells sorted from blood. Written as DNA, the CDR3 is TGTGCCAGCAGTTTCCCGGGCAACACTGAAGCTTTCTTT. Encoded protein: CASSFPGNTEAFF.